This TCR beta chain emerged from a study of molecular identifiers for immune sequencing clone quantification. As for this clonotype: What it recognizes is unknown.

The CDR3 is 13 residues long. Germline-derived CDR1 and CDR2 are SNHLY and FYNNEI. V shed 4 bases and J shed 4 bases, with 11 bases lying between them. Naive CD8 T cell sorting was performed on the CD8+CD4-CCR7+CD45RA+ phenotype. The authors built bulk TCR libraries by previously described methods with listed TCR primers. Each CDR3 protein is one row after TCRdb ran MiXCR on the PCR reads. In the table there are some 11,000 distinct CDR3 sequences, around 15% of which are singletons. Study-level findings and limits: Clonotypes topping 20 RNA copies carried over 99% of effector molecules but under 1% of naive ones. Reportedly, one cell's Jurkat TCR RNA was detected within one million naive CD8 cells.

This clonotype originated in a human donor in good health. Some libraries in this study had Jurkat cell RNA spiked in. The chain joins TRBV2 to TRBJ2-7; D unresolved. The sequencing input was naive CD8+ T cells from blood, with Jurkat cell RNA spiked in. Specified subset: FACS-sorted CD8+CD4-CCR7+CD45RA+ naive T cells. The chain's CDR3 is CASSGPDGYEQYF. For the CDR3, the DNA is TGTGCCAGCAGTGGGCCAGATGGGTACGAGCAGTACTTC. Full variable domain (rest looked up from reference TRBV2 and TRBJ2-7): EPEVTQTPSHQVTQMGQEVILRCVPISNHLYFYWYRQILGQKVEFLVSFYNNEISEKSEIFDDQFSVERPDGSNFTLKIRSTKLEDSAMYFCASSGPDGYEQYFGPGTRLTVT.